The clone carrying this TCR beta chain has a single count. Its antigen is not identified. The data belong to a study of shared clonotypes between healthy human individuals. The authors divided CD4+ cells into CD45RA+ naive and CD45RA-negative memory subsets. Regarding the study as a whole: Clonotypes that were shared across a handful of donors made up roughly 5% of naive CD4 clonotypes.

Replicate PCRs from sorted subsets contained about 200 ng DNA, which is 29,000 or so T cell genomes. Profiling relied on immunoSEQ multiplex PCR, and the TCRdb table lists in-frame clones only, not all of them. The sample carries almost 750,000 clones, 72% recorded once. This receptor was identified in a woman aged 25 to 39 in good health. Specimen: memory CD4+ T cells sorted from blood. Subset noted: CD45RA-negative fraction.

CDR3 amino acids: CASRLVGAKGEQYF. DNA of the CDR3: TGTGCCAGCAGGCTAGTGGGGGCTAAGGGCGAGCAGTACTTC. The genes are TRBV5-4 and TRBJ2-7, with D maybe TRBD1 (6 bases). Trimming removed 5 bases at V and 6 bases at J, with 18 bases between. Germline assignment: CDR1 SGHNT and CDR2 YYREEE (reference sequence). The CDR3 extends over 14 amino acids.